The 15 T cell receptor beta chains below come from one sample, sequenced in a study of T cell responses to AZD1222 COVID-19 vaccine. TCRdb's copy holds only in-frame clones and misses some; the assay was immunoSEQ multiplex PCR. The sample includes 140,000 to 150,000 clones, under 95% of them seen just once. Here the sequenced sample was peripheral blood, taken on day 0 of AZD1222 vaccination. The source of these receptors is an adult in good health.

This chain uses TRBV11-3 with TRBJ2-1; 10 positions agree with TRBD1. The CDR3 is 13 residues long. CDR1 is SGHNT, CDR2 YENEEA, per germline. The trim removed 5 bases at V and 6 bases at J, leaving 1 base unmatched. DNA of the CDR3: TGTGCCAGCAGCAGGACAGGGGGCAATGAGCAGTTCTTC. Its protein product is CASSRTGGNEQFF.

The V and J genes are TRBV2 and TRBJ2-7; no clear D gene. CDR3 length: 12 residues. The V gene lost 6 bases and the J gene lost 0 bases, with 6 bases spanning the gap. The germline gives CDR1 SNHLY, CDR2 FYNNEI. Written as DNA, the CDR3 is TGTGCCAGCAGCCGTATCTCCTACGAGCAGTACTTC. It is translated as CASSRISYEQYF.

This chain uses TRBV6-5 with TRBJ2-1, with 7 bases matching TRBD2. V shed 5 bases, J shed 7 bases, and the junction held 11 bases outside the gene matches. CDR3 length: 15 residues. CDR1 and CDR2 (germline): MNHEY, SVGAGI. CDR3 residues: CASSTKRAGVNEQFF. Written as DNA, the CDR3 is TGTGCCAGCAGTACCAAGCGGGCGGGGGTGAATGAGCAGTTCTTC.

The chain has TRBV19 and TRBJ1-2; the D is unclear. Between the trimmed V and J ends, which lost 3 bases and 2 bases, there was a span of 13 bases. Germline CDR1 LNHDA, CDR2 SQIVND (reference sequence). The CDR3 is made up of 15 amino acids. CDR3 in DNA: TGTGCCAGTAGTATGGAAGCAGGCCTGAACTATGGCTACACCTTC. Translating it yields CASSMEAGLNYGYTF.

The CDR3 protein is CASSPAPADRSYEQYF. For the CDR3, the DNA is TGCGCCAGCAGCCCCGCACCCGCTGACAGATCCTACGAGCAGTACTTC. The genes are TRBV5-1 and TRBJ2-7; the D gene is possibly TRBD1 (5 bases). CDR3 size: 16 residues. V dropped 4 bases and J dropped 1 base, with 18 bases sitting between them. The germline CDR1 and CDR2 sequences are SGHRS and YFSETQ.

This chain connects TRBV6-1 to TRBJ1-5; 9 bases fit TRBD1. Unmatched junction bases numbered 9, after V lost 8 bases and J lost 4 bases. Germline-derived CDR1 and CDR2 are MNHNS and SASEGT. This CDR3 contains 15 residues. CDR3 DNA: TGTGCCAGCCGTAGTACAGGGGGCTTAAATCAGCCCCAGCATTTT. Amino acid sequence: CASRSTGGLNQPQHF.

The rearrangement links TRBV7-9 to TRBJ1-4; the match to TRBD1 covers 8 bases. CDR1 is SEHNR, CDR2 FQNEAQ, per germline (reference sequence). This CDR3 is built from 15 residues. Trimming took 1 base from V and 7 from J; bases not matched to a gene: 5. CDR3 nucleotide sequence: TGTGCCAGCAGCTTAGTTCCCAGGGGGCTTGAAAAACTGTTTTTT. It specifies CASSLVPRGLEKLFF.

The rearrangement joins TRBV24-1 to TRBJ2-7; D is possibly TRBD2 (6 bases). Trimming removed 1 base from V and 0 bases from J, with 15 bases in between. This CDR3 is built from 17 residues. The germline gives CDR1 KGHDR, CDR2 SFDVKD. The DNA of the CDR3 is TGTGCCACCAGTGATTTCAGAGCGGGCGCTGTCTCCTACGAGCAGTACTTC. Translation: CATSDFRAGAVSYEQYF.

The genes are TRBV5-8 and TRBJ2-5; D is unclear. The CDR3 contains 14 residues. V lost 2 bases and J 2 bases, leaving 10 bases between the germline ends. The germline CDR1 and CDR2 sequences are SGHTS and YDEGEE. The CDR3 here is CASSFGLLQETQYF. The CDR3 DNA sequence: TGTGCCAGCAGCTTTGGCCTCCTTCAAGAGACCCAGTACTTC.

The chain employs TRBV7-8 and TRBJ2-5, with TRBD2 as a possible D gene (5 bases). The CDR3 runs to 12 residues. CDR1 and CDR2 from the germline V gene are SGHVS and FQNEAQ. The V end was cut by 6 bases, the J end by 5 bases, with 10 bases between. The CDR3 reads CASSEGRETQYF. The CDR3 DNA follows: TGTGCCAGCAGTGAGGGCCGGGAGACCCAGTACTTC.

This chain links TRBV11-3 with TRBJ1-5; D might be TRBD1 (6 bases). Germline CDR1 and CDR2: SGHNT and YENEEA. Between the trimmed V and J ends, which lost 0 bases and 0 bases, there was a span of 15 bases. This CDR3 has 18 amino acids. Written as DNA, the CDR3 is TGTGCCAGCAGCTTAGATAGGAGGGACACCCGTAGCAATCAGCCCCAGCATTTT. It encodes CASSLDRRDTRSNQPQHF.

The CDR3 spells CASSLGRGRNTEAFF. CDR3 nucleotide sequence: TGTGCCAGCAGCTTAGGGCGGGGACGGAACACTGAAGCTTTCTTT. This chain joins TRBV7-2 and TRBJ1-1; possibly TRBD1 for D (5 bases). Trimming pared 1 base from V and 1 base from J, leaving 10 bases between. CDR3 length: 15 amino acids. Germline V gene lookup returns CDR1 SGHTA and CDR2 FQGNSA.

V gene TRBV7-2 combines with J gene TRBJ2-7; 7 bases align to TRBD1. The CDR3 is made up of 15 amino acids. Trimming at V came to 2 bases and at J to 2 bases, leaving 6 bases not matched to a gene. Per germline, CDR1 SGHTA and CDR2 FQGNSA. CDR3 DNA sequence: TGTGCCAGCAGCTTAATCTCGACAGGGACCTACGAGCAGTACTTC. As protein: CASSLISTGTYEQYF.

V usage is TRBV18 and J usage is TRBJ1-1, with unresolved D. The CDR3 runs to 13 residues. Germline V lookup: CDR1 KGHSH, CDR2 LQKENI. The germline V and J ends were trimmed by 2 bases and 1 base, with 5 bases remaining between them. The CDR3 bases are TGTGCCAGCTCACCAAAGGGGAACACTGAAGCTTTCTTT. Translating gives CASSPKGNTEAFF.

This chain joins TRBV19 and TRBJ1-5; 7 bases agree with TRBD1. Losses at the gene ends were 3 bases for V and 6 bases for J; bases not matched to a gene: 11. The CDR3 sequence is 16 residues long. Germline V gene lookup returns CDR1 LNHDA and CDR2 SQIVND (reference sequence). The CDR3 DNA sequence: TGTGCCAGTAGTATCGGGAGGGGGCAGGGCTTTCAGCCCCAGCATTTT. Its protein is CASSIGRGQGFQPQHF.